The next 24 T cell receptor beta chains were all read from a single sample in a study of vaccination and CD4 T cells after COVID-19. Treatment meaning: approximately 10-day PBMC culture with coronavirus spike peptide pools or control peptides (ViraFEST assay). No antigen has been assigned to these receptors. An Oncomine TCR Beta short-read assay was used to sequence the DNA from cultured CD4+ T cells. TCRdb re-called the PCR reads with MiXCR, one entry per CDR3 protein. Of over 8,000 distinct CDR3 sequences in the sample, 60% to 70% were seen once. The sequenced material came from CD4+ T cells from blood, cultured in vitro. The receptor set was obtained from a human donor who had recovered from COVID-19.

V usage is TRBV5-8 and J usage is TRBJ2-3; 9 nucleotides line up with TRBD1. The V gene's germline CDR1 is SGHTS and CDR2 YDEGEE. V was pared by 0 bases and J by 8 bases, with 7 bases of the junction left unmatched. The CDR3 spans 15 residues. As DNA, the CDR3 is TGTGCCAGCAGCTTGGCCGGGACAGGGTGGGCTACGCAGTATTTT. Protein product: CASSLAGTGWATQYF.

The J gene is TRBJ2-7, the V gene TRBV5-1; D might be TRBD1 or TRBD2, each matching 5 bases. Per the germline V gene, CDR1 is SGHRS and CDR2 is YFSETQ. This CDR3 has 12 amino acids. Trimming took 1 base from V and 4 from J, leaving 6 bases between them. The CDR3 reads CASSLWGYEQYF. The CDR3 DNA follows: TGCGCCAGCAGCTTGTGGGGGTACGAGCAGTACTTC.

This rearrangement joins TRBV6-1 to TRBJ2-3; maybe TRBD2 (7 bases). The CDR3 length is 16 residues. Germline V gene sequence: CDR1 MNHNS, CDR2 SASEGT. V was shortened by 5 bases and J by 7 bases, with 22 bases between the two germline ends. The CDR3 reads CASSLTRRGRGNTQYF. DNA of the CDR3: TGTGCCAGCAGTCTTACCAGGCGGGGGCGTGGGAATACGCAGTATTTT.

Comment on this clonotype: One end of the junction varies from germline; a read error may be responsible. The chain carries TRBV7-7 and TRBJ2-5; 9 bases match TRBD1. CDR3 length equals 17 residues. Germline CDR1 and CDR2: SSHAT and FNYEAQ (reference sequence). The DNA for the CDR3 is TGTGCTAGCAGCTTTATCCCGACAGGGGGGAGCCAAGAGACCCAGTACTTC. Translating gives CASSFIPTGGSQETQYF.

V is TRBV6-2 or TRBV6-3 and J is TRBJ1-1; 8 nucleotides line up with TRBD1. The CDR3 runs 14 residues. With V trimmed by 7 bases and J by 1 base, 5 bases remained unmatched. Germline loops: CDR1 MNHEY, CDR2 SVGEGT. The CDR3 DNA is TGTGCCAGCAATAGACAGGGGACGAACACTGAAGCTTTCTTT. This sequence encodes CASNRQGTNTEAFF.

V gene TRBV15 combines with J gene TRBJ2-2; 8 bases are a match to TRBD2. Per germline, CDR1 LNHNV and CDR2 YYDKDF (reference sequence). CDR3 size: 18 residues. V lost 5 bases, J lost 3 bases, and 14 bases stayed unmatched. This CDR3 is CATSSPQGRGDDTGELFF. In DNA, the CDR3 is TGTGCCACCAGCTCCCCCCAAGGGCGGGGGGATGACACCGGGGAGCTGTTTTTT.

V and J are TRBV7-2 and TRBJ2-4; 10 nucleotides match TRBD2. The V and J ends lost 1 base and 5 bases, in that order; junction bases with no gene match: 2. CDR3 length: 15 residues. CDR1 and CDR2 (germline): SGHTA, FQGNSA. In DNA form, the CDR3 reads TGTGCCAGCAGCTTAGAGCTAGCGGGGGAAAACATTCAGTACTTC. Protein sequence: CASSLELAGENIQYF. Looking up the rest from reference TRBV7-2 and TRBJ2-4 gives the full variable domain: GAGVSQSPSNKVTEKGKDVELRCDPISGHTALYWYRQSLGQGLEFLIYFQGNSAPDKSGLPSDRFSAERTGGSVSTLTIQRTQQEDSAVYLCASSLELAGENIQYFGAGTRLSVL.

This clonotype showed up just once. This chain uses TRBV15 with TRBJ1-1; 7 bases map to TRBD1. CDR1 is LNHNV, CDR2 YYDKDF, per germline (reference sequence). The V segment lost 4 bases and the J segment 5 bases; nucleotides outside the gene matches: 7. The CDR3 has 14 residues. For the CDR3, the DNA is TGTGCCACCAGCACCAGACAGGGTGGGACTGAAGCTTTCTTT. Amino acid sequence: CATSTRQGGTEAFF.

This chain joins TRBV30 and TRBJ2-7; 7 bases match TRBD1. Germline V CDR1 and CDR2: GTSNPN, SVGIG (reference sequence). This CDR3 comprises 11 residues. V shed 1 base and J 6 bases; nucleotides not matched to a gene: 0. CDR3 nucleotide sequence: TGTGCCTGGAGTGCAGGGGGCGAGCAGTACTTC. Translated, it gives CAWSAGGEQYF. Using reference TRBV30 and TRBJ2-7 for the parts outside the CDR3, the full variable domain is SQTIHQWPATLVQPVGSPLSLECTVEGTSNPNLYWYRQAAGRGLQLLFYSVGIGQISSEVPQNLSASRPQDRQFILSSKKLLLSDSGFYLCAWSAGGEQYFGPGTRLTVT.

The chain has TRBV6-4 and TRBJ2-2; 8 nucleotides match TRBD2. The CDR3 has 17 amino acids. The V segment lost 6 bases and the J segment 0 bases; nucleotides outside the gene matches: 9. Germline assignment: CDR1 MRHNA and CDR2 SNTAGT. CDR3 region: CASSIRPGGPNTGELFF. CDR3 DNA sequence: TGTGCCAGCAGCATTCGGCCGGGGGGGCCGAACACCGGGGAGCTGTTTTTT.

The genes are TRBV11-1 and TRBJ2-7; D gene unclear. The CDR3 totals 14 residues. The V end was cut by 5 bases, the J end by 3 bases, with 14 bases between. Germline lookup yields CDR1 SGHAT and CDR2 FQDESV (reference sequence). DNA of the CDR3: TGTGCCAGCAGCCGCGTGGGTCGGAACTACGAGCAGTACTTC. It encodes CASSRVGRNYEQYF. The full variable domain, in which reference TRBV11-1 and TRBJ2-7 provide the parts outside the CDR3, is EAEVAQSPRYKITEKSQAVAFWCDPISGHATLYWYRQILGQGPELLVQFQDESVVDDSQLPKDRFSAERLKGVDSTLKIQPAELGDSAMYLCASSRVGRNYEQYFGPGTRLTVT.

The chain has TRBV5-1 and TRBJ1-2; no firm D call. V was shortened by 0 bases and J by 6 bases, with 9 bases between the two germline ends. The germline CDR1 and CDR2 sequences are SGHRS and YFSETQ. The CDR3 loop spans 13 amino acids. The CDR3 loop reads CASSLGQDDGYTF. The DNA of the CDR3 is TGCGCCAGCAGCTTGGGGCAGGACGATGGCTACACCTTC. Full variable domain (rest looked up from reference TRBV5-1 and TRBJ1-2): KAGVTQTPRYLIKTRGQQVTLSCSPISGHRSVSWYQQTPGQGLQFLFEYFSETQRNKGNFPGRFSGRQFSNSRSEMNVSTLELGDSALYLCASSLGQDDGYTFGSGTRLTVV.

The CDR3 coding sequence is TGCAGTGCTAGCCATCGGGGTTACCAAGAGACCCAGTACTTC. This sequence encodes CSASHRGYQETQYF. This chain links TRBV20-1 with TRBJ2-5, with D possibly being TRBD2 (5 bases). Germline V CDR1 and CDR2: DFQATT, SNEGSKA (reference sequence). Trimming removed 3 bases at V and 0 bases at J, with 11 bases between. The CDR3 has 14 amino acids.

This clonotype was seen more than once but under ten times. The gene calls are TRBV7-9 and TRBJ1-2; D call uncertain. The CDR3 runs to 13 residues. Germline CDR1 SEHNR, CDR2 FQNEAQ (reference sequence). The V end was cut by 5 bases, the J end by 0 bases, with 7 bases between. CDR3 region: CASSDRTNYGYTF. CDR3 nucleotide sequence: TGTGCCAGCAGCGATAGGACTAACTATGGCTACACCTTC.

The chain joins TRBV7-2 to TRBJ2-7, with 11 nucleotides matching TRBD1. CDR1 is SGHTA, CDR2 FQGNSA, per germline. The CDR3 is made up of 14 amino acids. With V trimmed by 3 bases and J by 9 bases, 7 bases remained unmatched. CDR3 loop: CASSFGQGALRQYF. In DNA, the CDR3 is TGTGCCAGCAGCTTCGGACAGGGGGCGCTTAGGCAGTACTTC.

The V and J genes are TRBV5-6 and TRBJ1-1, with TRBD1 as a possible D gene (5 bases). CDR3 length: 14 amino acids. V was trimmed by 1 base and J by 0 bases, leaving 7 bases between them. Looked up from germline, CDR1 is SGHDT and CDR2 is YYEEEE. The CDR3 DNA sequence: TGTGCCAGCAGCTTGCTACAGGTGAACACTGAAGCTTTCTTT. Translating it yields CASSLLQVNTEAFF.

V gene TRBV29-1 combines with J gene TRBJ1-1; D gene ambiguous. This CDR3 is built from 14 residues. Germline V gives CDR1 SQVTM, CDR2 ANQGSEA. V lost 5 bases to trimming and J lost 3 bases, with 16 bases between them. DNA of the CDR3: TGCAGCGTTATGGAGGGCTGGGCGTACACTGAAGCTTTCTTT. This gives the protein CSVMEGWAYTEAFF.

V and J are TRBV7-9 and TRBJ1-6; D is possibly TRBD1 (5 bases). Germline assignment: CDR1 SEHNR and CDR2 FQNEAQ (reference sequence). The CDR3 covers 15 residues. Deletions cut 2 bases from V and 8 bases from J, with 13 bases between. The CDR3 DNA follows: TGTGCCAGCAGCTTAACCCTGGGAGGGGATTCACCCCTCCACTTT. The encoded protein is CASSLTLGGDSPLHF.

V is TRBV2 and J is TRBJ1-2; no definite D call. CDR1 is SNHLY, CDR2 FYNNEI, per germline. The germline V and J ends were trimmed by 6 bases and 5 bases, with 13 bases remaining between them. The CDR3 totals 13 residues. In DNA, the CDR3 is TGTGCCAGCAGCCCACCGGGTCGATATGGCTACACCTTC. This codes for CASSPPGRYGYTF.

This chain joins TRBV5-6 and TRBJ2-7; D remains unclear. The CDR3 consists of 13 residues. Trimming pared 7 bases from V and 0 bases from J, leaving 11 bases between. CDR1 is SGHDT and CDR2 is YYEEEE in the germline V gene. The CDR3 protein is CASYGGNSYEQYF. The CDR3 region has the DNA TGTGCCAGCTACGGCGGTAACTCCTACGAGCAGTACTTC.

The rearrangement uses TRBV11-2 and TRBJ2-6, with D maybe TRBD2 (5 bases). Germline-derived CDR1 and CDR2 are SGHAT and FQNNGV. CDR3 size: 15 residues. V was trimmed by 2 bases and J by 1 base, leaving 6 bases between them. The CDR3 spells CASSLRGSGANVLTF. In nucleotides, the CDR3 is TGTGCCAGCAGCTTACGGGGATCTGGGGCCAACGTCCTGACTTTC.

The rearrangement links TRBV2 to TRBJ1-1; 10 nucleotides match TRBD1. The CDR3 contains 16 residues. Trimming removed 3 bases from V and 6 bases from J; junction bases left unmatched: 10. Germline loops: CDR1 SNHLY, CDR2 FYNNEI. CDR3 in amino acids: CASSDGTGVVRAEAFF. The CDR3 DNA reads as TGTGCCAGCAGTGATGGGACAGGGGTGGTTCGCGCTGAAGCTTTCTTT.

V gene TRBV11-2 combines with J gene TRBJ2-7; tentative D call: TRBD2 (5 bases). Germline CDR1 SGHAT, CDR2 FQNNGV. This CDR3 comprises 14 residues. The germline V and J ends were trimmed by 5 bases and 1 base, with 12 bases remaining between them. Here the CDR3 reads CASSGGVRSYEQYF. The CDR3 DNA reads TGTGCCAGCAGCGGAGGTGTGAGGTCCTACGAGCAGTACTTC.

V gene TRBV28 combines with J gene TRBJ1-5, with no clear D. The CDR3 contains 13 residues. Germline-derived CDR1 and CDR2 are MDHEN and SYDVKM. The V and J ends lost 6 bases and 0 bases respectively, with 6 bases between them. The CDR3 bases are TGTGCCAGCAGGCCTTATAGCAATCAGCCCCAGCATTTT. Protein product: CASRPYSNQPQHF. The full variable domain, with the rest looked up from reference TRBV28 and TRBJ1-5, is DVKVTQSSRYLVKRTGEKVFLECVQDMDHENMFWYRQDPGLGLRLIYFSYDVKMKEKGDIPEGYSVSREKKERFSLILESASTNQTSMYLCASRPYSNQPQHFGDGTRLSIL.